This T cell receptor beta chain was sequenced during a study of T cells after yellow fever vaccination. Deletions cut 5 bases from V and 0 bases from J, with 11 bases between. The CDR3 runs 15 residues. Germline lookup yields CDR1 SGHTA and CDR2 FQGNSA. TCRdb re-derived calls from the 5' RACE reads in MiXCR, one entry per CDR3 protein. Seen here are 550,000 to 750,000 distinct CDR3 sequences, about 13% observed once, and the top ten hold around 15%. V and J are TRBV7-2 and TRBJ2-1; D not resolved. This material consisted of PBMCs, taken on the day of the yellow fever booster vaccination. The TCR originated in a man in his thirties or forties who received the YFV17D yellow fever vaccine. The CDR3 reads CASSPTPTSYNEQFF. Written as DNA, the CDR3 is TGTGCCAGCAGCCCGACACCTACCTCCTACAATGAGCAGTTCTTC.